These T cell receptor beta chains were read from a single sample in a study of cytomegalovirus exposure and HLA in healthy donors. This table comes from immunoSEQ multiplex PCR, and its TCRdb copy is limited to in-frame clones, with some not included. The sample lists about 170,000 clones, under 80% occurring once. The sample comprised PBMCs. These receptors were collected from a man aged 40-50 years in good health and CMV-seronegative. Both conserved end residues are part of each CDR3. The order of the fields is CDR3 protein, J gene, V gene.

CSVGEWGESYEQYF,TRBJ2-7,TRBV29-1
CASRGQGIAEETQYF,TRBJ2-5,TRBV19
CASSLGGGVNNEQFF,TRBJ2-1,TRBV5-4
CASRNRDTTYEQYF,TRBJ2-7,TRBV6-5
CASSLVRLSSYNEQFF,TRBJ2-1,TRBV5-1
CASSQVGRDWNTEAFF,TRBJ1-1,TRBV4-2
CASSNLAGGEQFF,TRBJ2-1,TRBV19
CASSLVAGGNTQYF,TRBJ2-3,TRBV27
CASKAQVAGQGDYEQYF,TRBJ2-7,TRBV19
CSSSLVRGDNEQFF,TRBJ2-1,TRBV7-9
CASRRGSGGAYNEQFF,TRBJ2-1,TRBV28
CASSELAGGGVEQYF,TRBJ2-7,TRBV7-3
CASNTGDTDTQYF,TRBJ2-3,TRBV5-1